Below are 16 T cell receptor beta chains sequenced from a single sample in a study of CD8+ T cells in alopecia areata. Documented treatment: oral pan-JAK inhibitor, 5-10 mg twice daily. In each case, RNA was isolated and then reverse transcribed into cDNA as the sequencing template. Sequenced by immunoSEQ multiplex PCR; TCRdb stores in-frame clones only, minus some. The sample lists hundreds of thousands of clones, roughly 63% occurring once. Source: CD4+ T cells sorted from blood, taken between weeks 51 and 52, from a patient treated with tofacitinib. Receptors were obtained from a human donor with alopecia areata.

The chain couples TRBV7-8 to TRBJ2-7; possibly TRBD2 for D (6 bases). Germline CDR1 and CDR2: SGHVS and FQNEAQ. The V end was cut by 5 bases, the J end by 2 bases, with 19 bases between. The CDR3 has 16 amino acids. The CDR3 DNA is TGTGCCAGCAGCCCGCAGACGGGAGCCCTTCCCTACGAGCAGTACTTC. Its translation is CASSPQTGALPYEQYF.

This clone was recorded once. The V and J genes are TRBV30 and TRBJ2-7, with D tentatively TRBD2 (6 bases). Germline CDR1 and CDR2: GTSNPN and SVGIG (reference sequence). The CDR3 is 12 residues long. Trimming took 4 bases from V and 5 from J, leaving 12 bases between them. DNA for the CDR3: TGTGCCTGGACCGGCGGGGTCCACGAGCAGTACTTC. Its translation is CAWTGGVHEQYF.

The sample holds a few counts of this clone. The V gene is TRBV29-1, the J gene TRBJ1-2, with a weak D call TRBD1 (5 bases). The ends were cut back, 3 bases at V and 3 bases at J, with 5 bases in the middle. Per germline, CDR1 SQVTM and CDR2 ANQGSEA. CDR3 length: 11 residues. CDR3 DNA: TGCAGCGTTGACAGGGACTATGGCTACACCTTC. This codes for CSVDRDYGYTF.

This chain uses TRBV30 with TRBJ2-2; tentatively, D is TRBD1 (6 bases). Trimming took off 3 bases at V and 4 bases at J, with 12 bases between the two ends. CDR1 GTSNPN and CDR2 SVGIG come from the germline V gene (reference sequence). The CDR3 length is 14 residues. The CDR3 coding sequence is TGTGCCTGGAGAGAGGGGGTACGCACCGGGGAGCTGTTTTTT. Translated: CAWREGVRTGELFF.

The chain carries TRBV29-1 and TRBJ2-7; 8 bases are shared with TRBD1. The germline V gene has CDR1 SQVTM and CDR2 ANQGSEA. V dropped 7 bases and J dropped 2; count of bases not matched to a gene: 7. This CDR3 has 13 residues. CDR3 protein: CSAAGQEPYEQYF. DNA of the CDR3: TGCAGCGCCGCGGGACAGGAACCCTACGAGCAGTACTTC.

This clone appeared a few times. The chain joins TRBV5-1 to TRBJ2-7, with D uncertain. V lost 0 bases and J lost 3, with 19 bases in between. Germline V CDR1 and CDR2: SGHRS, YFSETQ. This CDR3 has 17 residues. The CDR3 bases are TGCGCCAGCAGCTTGGGACTCTCCCCCTCATCAGGCTACGAGCAGTACTTC. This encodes CASSLGLSPSSGYEQYF.

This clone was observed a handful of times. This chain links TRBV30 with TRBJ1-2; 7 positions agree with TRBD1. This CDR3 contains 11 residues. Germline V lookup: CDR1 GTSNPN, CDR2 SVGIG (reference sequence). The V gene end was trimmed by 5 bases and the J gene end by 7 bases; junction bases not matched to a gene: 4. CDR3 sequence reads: CAWHRGGGYTF. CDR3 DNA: TGTGCCTGGCACAGGGGCGGTGGCTACACCTTC.

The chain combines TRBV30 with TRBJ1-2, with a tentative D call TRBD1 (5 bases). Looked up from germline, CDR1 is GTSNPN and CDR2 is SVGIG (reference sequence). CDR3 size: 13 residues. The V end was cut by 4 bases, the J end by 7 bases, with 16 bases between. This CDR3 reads CAWTGTLEGGYTF. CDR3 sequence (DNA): TGTGCCTGGACAGGGACCCTAGAAGGTGGCTACACCTTC. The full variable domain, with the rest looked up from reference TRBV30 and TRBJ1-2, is SQTIHQWPATLVQPVGSPLSLECTVEGTSNPNLYWYRQAAGRGLQLLFYSVGIGQISSEVPQNLSASRPQDRQFILSSKKLLLSDSGFYLCAWTGTLEGGYTFGSGTRLTVV.

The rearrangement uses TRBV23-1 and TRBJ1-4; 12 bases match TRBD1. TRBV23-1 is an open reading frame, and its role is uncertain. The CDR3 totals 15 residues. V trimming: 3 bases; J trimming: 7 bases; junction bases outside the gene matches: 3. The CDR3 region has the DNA TGCGCCAGCAGTCATCGGGACAGGGGGCGTGAAAAACTGTTTTTT. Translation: CASSHRDRGREKLFF.

CDR3 amino acids: CASSQVVVLGEQYF. For the CDR3, the DNA is TGCGCCAGCAGCCAGGTGGTCGTCTTGGGCGAGCAGTACTTC. J is TRBJ2-7 and V is TRBV4-1; D is ambiguous. CDR1 MGHRA and CDR2 YSYEKL come from the germline V gene. Trimming took off 3 bases at V and 6 bases at J, with 15 bases between the two ends. The CDR3 spans 14 residues.

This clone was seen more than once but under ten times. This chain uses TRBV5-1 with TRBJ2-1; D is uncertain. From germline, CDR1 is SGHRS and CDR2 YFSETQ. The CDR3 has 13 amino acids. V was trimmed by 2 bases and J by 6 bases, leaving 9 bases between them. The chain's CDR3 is CASSLTGANEQFF. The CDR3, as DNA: TGCGCCAGCAGCTTAACGGGTGCCAATGAGCAGTTCTTC.

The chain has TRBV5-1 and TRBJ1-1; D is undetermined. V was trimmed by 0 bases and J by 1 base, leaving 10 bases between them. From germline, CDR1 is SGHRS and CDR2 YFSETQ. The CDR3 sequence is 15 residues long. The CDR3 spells CASSLALEPNTEAFF. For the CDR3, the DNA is TGCGCCAGCAGCTTGGCGCTAGAACCGAACACTGAAGCTTTCTTT.

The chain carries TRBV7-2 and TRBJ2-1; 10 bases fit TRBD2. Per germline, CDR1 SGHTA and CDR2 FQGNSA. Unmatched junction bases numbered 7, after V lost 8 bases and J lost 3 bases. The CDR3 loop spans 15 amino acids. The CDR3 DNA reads TGTGCCAGCGGACTTACTAGCGGGGACTACAATGAGCAGTTCTTC. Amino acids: CASGLTSGDYNEQFF.

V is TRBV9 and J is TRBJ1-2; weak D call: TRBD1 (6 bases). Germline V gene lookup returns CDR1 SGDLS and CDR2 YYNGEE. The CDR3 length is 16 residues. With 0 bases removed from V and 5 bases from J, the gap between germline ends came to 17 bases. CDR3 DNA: TGTGCCAGCAGCGTAGCCCAGAACAGGGTTGGGTATGGCTACACCTTC. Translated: CASSVAQNRVGYGYTF.

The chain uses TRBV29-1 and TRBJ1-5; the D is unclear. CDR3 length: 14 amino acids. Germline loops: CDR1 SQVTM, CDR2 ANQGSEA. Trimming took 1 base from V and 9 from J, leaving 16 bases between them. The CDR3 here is CSVEVGSQGGPQHF. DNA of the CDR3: TGCAGCGTTGAAGTAGGGTCACAAGGCGGGCCCCAGCATTTT.

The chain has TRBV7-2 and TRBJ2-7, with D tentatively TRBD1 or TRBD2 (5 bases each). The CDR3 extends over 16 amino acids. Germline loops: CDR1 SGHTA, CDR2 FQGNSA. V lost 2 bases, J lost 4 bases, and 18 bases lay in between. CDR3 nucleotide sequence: TGTGCCAGCAGCTTATTTTGGGACCGGGGCCTATACGAGCAGTACTTC. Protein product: CASSLFWDRGLYEQYF.